A single sample is the source of the 28 T cell receptor beta chains below, sequenced in a study of T cell responses to AZD1222 COVID-19 vaccine (dated by TCRdb to about 2021). The intended sense of this specimen's time point label: about 28 days (+/-7) after the second vaccine dose. Libraries were constructed by the immunoSEQ multiplex PCR assay. In TCRdb, the immuneACCESS table is reduced to in-frame sequences with V and J assigned. These tables do not hold every clone; where another copy was compared, an unresolved V gene accounts for under half, and the others remain unexplained. The sample table shows 55,000 to 65,000 clones, and 80% to 90% are seen once. The ten biggest clones cover under 6.5% of the sample. This specimen consisted of peripheral blood, obtained 28 days after the second AZD1222 dose. These receptors originate from an adult who received the AZD1222 COVID-19 vaccine.

This clone was seen more than once but under ten times. V usage is TRBV13 and J usage is TRBJ2-2, with TRBD2 identical over 13 bases. The trim removed 5 bases at V and 7 bases at J, leaving 10 bases unmatched. The CDR3 has 17 amino acids. Germline values: CDR1 PRHDT, CDR2 FYEKMQ (reference sequence). The CDR3 loop reads CASSPTTSGRQDGELFF. The DNA for the CDR3 is TGTGCCAGCAGCCCTACGACTAGCGGGAGGCAGGACGGGGAGCTGTTTTTT.

The rearrangement uses TRBV9 and TRBJ1-4; TRBD1 matches at 7 bases. This CDR3 has 15 amino acids. J was trimmed by 4 bases and V by 3 bases; bases with no gene match: 6. Germline values: CDR1 SGDLS, CDR2 YYNGEE. The CDR3 loop reads CASSARQGGNEKLFF. The CDR3 DNA reads as TGTGCCAGCAGCGCCCGACAGGGAGGTAATGAAAAACTGTTTTTT.

This clone was observed a handful of times. J is TRBJ1-5 and V is TRBV7-8; a possible D gene is TRBD1 (6 bases). The CDR3 runs to 14 residues. V was trimmed by 0 bases and J by 6 bases, leaving 9 bases between them. Germline assignment: CDR1 SGHVS and CDR2 FQNEAQ. The CDR3 nucleotides are TGTGCCAGCAGCTTAGCAGTCAGGGGTCAGCCCCAGCATTTT. Translation gives CASSLAVRGQPQHF.

On this clone: At one of its ends the junction is not consistent with the germline gene, which may arise from a read error. The chain joins TRBV6-6 to TRBJ2-5, with D possibly being TRBD1 (5 bases). The CDR3 is 11 residues long. Germline V gene data show CDR1 as MNHNY and CDR2 as SVGAGI (reference sequence). The CDR3: CASSYYDSRNF. In nucleotides, the CDR3 is TGTGCCAGCAGTTATTACGACAGCCGGAACTTC.

This chain joins TRBV2 and TRBJ1-2, with D tentatively TRBD1 (6 bases). Trimming pared 3 bases from V and 5 bases from J, leaving 16 bases between. The CDR3 extends over 15 amino acids. The germline V gene encodes CDR1 SNHLY and CDR2 FYNNEI. Here the CDR3 reads CASSEALRGRYGYTF. As DNA, the CDR3 is TGTGCCAGCAGTGAGGCCCTCAGGGGAAGGTATGGCTACACCTTC.

The chain couples TRBV28 to TRBJ2-7; D gene uncertain. Germline-derived CDR1 and CDR2 are MDHEN and SYDVKM. This CDR3 comprises 13 residues. Trimming pared 3 bases from V and 4 bases from J, leaving 10 bases between. CDR3 residues: CASSFGDGYEQYF. The CDR3 bases are TGTGCCAGCAGTTTCGGCGACGGTTACGAGCAGTACTTC.

There are a few counts of this clone. The gene calls are TRBV5-1 and TRBJ1-4, with 9 bases identical to TRBD1. The CDR3 totals 13 residues. Trimming took 4 bases from V and 8 from J; bases not matched to a gene: 3. In germline, CDR1 is SGHRS, CDR2 YFSETQ. Written as DNA, the CDR3 is TGCGCCAGCAGCCCCGGACAGGGGGAAAAACTGTTTTTT. Its translation: CASSPGQGEKLFF.

This clone has just one count. The chain carries TRBV9 and TRBJ2-1, with D perhaps matching TRBD2 (5 bases). The CDR3 spans 15 residues. Trimming removed 3 bases at V and 0 bases at J, with 10 bases between. In germline, CDR1 is SGDLS, CDR2 YYNGEE. CDR3 coding DNA: TGTGCCAGCAGCGGGATTGGAGGCTCCTACAATGAGCAGTTCTTC. Its translation is CASSGIGGSYNEQFF.

The chain recombines TRBV28 with TRBJ2-1, with a possible D match to TRBD2 (5 bases). CDR1 is MDHEN, CDR2 SYDVKM, per germline. The CDR3 has 15 residues. Trimming pared 5 bases from V and 7 bases from J, leaving 18 bases between. The CDR3 coding sequence is TGTGCCAGCAGTCCCTCGGGGTTTTCCAATAATGAGCAGTTCTTC. It codes for CASSPSGFSNNEQFF.

The gene calls are TRBV5-4 and TRBJ2-5, with D perhaps matching TRBD2 (6 bases). Germline lookup yields CDR1 SGHNT and CDR2 YYREEE (reference sequence). Trimming left V 4 bases short and J 5 bases short, with 15 bases between. CDR3 size: 14 residues. In DNA, the CDR3 is TGTGCCAGCAGCGGTATCACTAGCACGGAGACCCAGTACTTC. Amino acid sequence: CASSGITSTETQYF.

This clone was recorded once. The gene calls are TRBV20-1 and TRBJ2-5; maybe TRBD2 (6 bases). V lost 5 bases and J lost 4, with 8 bases in between. Germline assignment: CDR1 DFQATT and CDR2 SNEGSKA (reference sequence). The CDR3 sequence is 11 residues long. The CDR3, as DNA: TGCAGTGCTTGGAGGGTAGAGACCCAGTACTTC. It yields the protein CSAWRVETQYF.

The chain joins TRBV2 to TRBJ2-7, with D possibly being TRBD2 (5 bases). Germline lookup yields CDR1 SNHLY and CDR2 FYNNEI. This CDR3 is 14 amino acids long. V was trimmed by 4 bases and J by 5 bases, leaving 15 bases between them. The CDR3 is CASSAREGWDEQYF. The CDR3 bases are TGTGCCAGCAGTGCCCGGGAAGGGTGGGACGAGCAGTACTTC.

V is TRBV5-6 and J is TRBJ1-1, with unresolved D. Per germline, CDR1 SGHDT and CDR2 YYEEEE. The CDR3 loop spans 14 amino acids. Trimming left V 0 bases short and J 5 bases short, with 11 bases between. As DNA, the CDR3 is TGTGCCAGCAGCTTGGGACAAGGCCGGACTGAAGCTTTCTTT. Translated: CASSLGQGRTEAFF.

The sample holds a few counts of this clone. The CDR3 nucleotides are TGTGCCAGCAGCAGGGGGGTACTATTCGGGGAGCTGTTTTTT. Translation: CASSRGVLFGELFF. This chain joins TRBV6-5 and TRBJ2-2, with a tentative D call TRBD1 (7 bases). Per germline, CDR1 MNHEY and CDR2 SVGAGI. Trimming stripped 6 bases from V and 7 bases from J, with 15 bases between. This CDR3 has 14 amino acids.

This chain joins TRBV10-1 and TRBJ2-1; D possibly corresponds to TRBD2 (6 bases). Germline V gene lookup returns CDR1 WNHNN and CDR2 SYGVQD (reference sequence). Trimming left V 3 bases short and J 7 bases short, with 7 bases between. The CDR3 contains 12 residues. CDR3 in DNA: TGCGCCAGCAGTGAAGGAGGGAATGAGCAGTTCTTC. It translates to CASSEGGNEQFF.

The V gene is TRBV7-7, the J gene TRBJ1-2; D not resolved. CDR1 SSHAT and CDR2 FNYEAQ come from the germline V gene (reference sequence). V lost 9 bases, J lost 8 bases, and 10 bases lay in between. The CDR3 runs to 10 residues. The CDR3, as DNA: TGTGCCAGGGAGGAACAAGGCTACACCTTC. Its protein is CAREEQGYTF. Looking up the rest from reference TRBV7-7 and TRBJ1-2 gives the full variable domain: GAGVSQSPRYKVTKRGQDVTLRCDPISSHATLYWYQQALGQGPEFLTYFNYEAQPDKSGLPSDRFSAERPEGSISTLTIQRTEQRDSAMYRCAREEQGYTFGSGTRLTVV.

The V gene is TRBV7-2, the J gene TRBJ2-3, with TRBD1 as a possible D gene (7 bases). The CDR3 sequence is 15 residues long. With 1 base removed from V and 4 bases from J, the gap between germline ends came to 12 bases. Germline CDR1 and CDR2: SGHTA and FQGNSA. CDR3 sequence (DNA): TGTGCCAGCAGCTTAGTCGGCAGGGGGGCAGATACGCAGTATTTT. This gives the protein CASSLVGRGADTQYF.

The rearrangement joins TRBV19 to TRBJ2-7; 10 bases are shared with TRBD2. This CDR3 comprises 14 residues. J gave up 4 bases and V 9 bases, and 9 bases lay outside the gene matches. The V gene's germline CDR1 is LNHDA and CDR2 SQIVND (reference sequence). The CDR3 sequence is CASREGTSEYEQYF. CDR3 bases: TGTGCCAGCAGAGAAGGGACTAGCGAATACGAGCAGTACTTC.

V is TRBV5-5 and J is TRBJ2-7; 13 nucleotides agree with TRBD2. Germline V lookup: CDR1 SGHKS, CDR2 YYEKEE (reference sequence). The trim removed 1 base at V and 7 bases at J, leaving 8 bases unmatched. The CDR3 is 16 residues long. CDR3 loop: CASSLRLAGGRKEQYF. CDR3 DNA: TGTGCCAGCAGCTTGCGACTAGCGGGAGGTAGAAAGGAGCAGTACTTC.

The rearrangement uses TRBV6-5 and TRBJ2-7; the match to TRBD1 covers 8 bases. V dropped 6 bases and J dropped 3; count of bases not matched to a gene: 7. Germline loops: CDR1 MNHEY, CDR2 SVGAGI. This CDR3 spans 14 amino acids. The CDR3 spells CASRRTGMFYEQYF. CDR3 DNA: TGTGCCAGCAGGCGGACAGGGATGTTCTACGAGCAGTACTTC.

The CDR3 region is CATSDSDRGRTGELFF. The CDR3 DNA follows: TGTGCCACCAGTGATTCGGACAGGGGGCGCACCGGGGAGCTGTTTTTT. The chain carries TRBV24-1 and TRBJ2-2; TRBD1 matches at 11 bases. The V gene end was trimmed by 2 bases and the J gene end by 4 bases; junction bases not matched to a gene: 2. Germline lookup yields CDR1 KGHDR and CDR2 SFDVKD. The CDR3 is 16 amino acids.

This clone was picked up one time. This chain links TRBV7-9 with TRBJ1-1; no clear D gene. Trimming cost V 2 bases and J 1 base, with 8 bases left between them. The length of the CDR3 is 14 residues. The V gene's germline CDR1 is SEHNR and CDR2 FQNEAQ (reference sequence). CDR3: CASSLTPGNTEAFF. CDR3 bases: TGTGCCAGCAGCTTAACCCCAGGGAACACTGAAGCTTTCTTT. The full variable domain, with the rest looked up from reference TRBV7-9 and TRBJ1-1, is DTGVSQNPRHKITKRGQNVTFRCDPISEHNRLYWYRQTLGQGPEFLTYFQNEAQLEKSRLLSDRFSAERPKGSFSTLEIQRTEQGDSAMYLCASSLTPGNTEAFFGQGTRLTVV.

Concerning this clone: A read error may produce the germline difference seen at one junction end. The rearrangement links TRBV6-5 to TRBJ1-1, with a weak D call TRBD1 (5 bases). The CDR3 length is 12 residues. Germline V lookup: CDR1 MNHEY, CDR2 SVGAGI. CDR3 in amino acids: CAGRVGNTEAFF. CDR3 sequence (DNA): TGTGCCGGCAGGGTGGGGAACACTGAAGCTTTCTTT.

This clone showed up just once. The rearrangement links TRBV5-1 to TRBJ1-4; TRBD1 matches 10 bases. The CDR3 contains 15 residues. The J segment lost 8 bases and the V segment lost 4 bases, leaving 8 bases of the junction unmatched. Germline values: CDR1 SGHRS, CDR2 YFSETQ. Here the CDR3 reads CASSLTGTGVEKLFF. The CDR3 DNA reads TGCGCCAGCAGCCTTACCGGGACAGGGGTCGAAAAACTGTTTTTT. Filled out from reference TRBV5-1 and TRBJ1-4, the complete variable domain reads KAGVTQTPRYLIKTRGQQVTLSCSPISGHRSVSWYQQTPGQGLQFLFEYFSETQRNKGNFPGRFSGRQFSNSRSEMNVSTLELGDSALYLCASSLTGTGVEKLFFGSGTQLSVL.

This rearrangement joins TRBV24-1 to TRBJ2-2; 9 bases match TRBD1. The germline V gene has CDR1 KGHDR and CDR2 SFDVKD. This CDR3 is built from 15 residues. V lost 2 bases to trimming and J lost 7 bases; unmatched junction nucleotides: 4. CDR3 coding DNA: TGTGCCACCAGTGATTCCGGGACAGGGATCGGGGAGCTGTTTTTT. Translated, it gives CATSDSGTGIGELFF.

This clone has just a few counts. This chain's CDR3 is CASSYGSQTYEQYF. In DNA form, the CDR3 reads TGTGCCAGCAGTTATGGTAGTCAGACCTACGAGCAGTACTTC. The chain combines TRBV6-5 with TRBJ2-7; unclear D gene. This CDR3 has 14 amino acids. Germline assignment: CDR1 MNHEY and CDR2 SVGAGI. Trimming pared 3 bases from V and 2 bases from J, leaving 11 bases between.

A few counts support this clone. The chain links TRBV5-1 to TRBJ2-7; no clear D. From germline, CDR1 is SGHRS and CDR2 YFSETQ. V gave up 0 bases and J gave up 5 bases, with 6 bases separating them. The CDR3 totals 12 residues. CDR3 residues: CASSLGFDEQYF. CDR3 sequence (DNA): TGCGCCAGCAGCTTGGGATTCGACGAGCAGTACTTC.

The rearrangement joins TRBV2 to TRBJ1-6; no reliable D call. V shed 2 bases and J shed 9 bases, with 17 bases lying between them. The CDR3 spans 16 residues. Germline lookup yields CDR1 SNHLY and CDR2 FYNNEI. The CDR3 here is CASSEPGLQDGSPLHF. In DNA, the CDR3 is TGTGCCAGCAGTGAACCGGGCCTTCAAGATGGTTCACCCCTCCACTTT.